Listed below are T cell receptor beta chains from one sample, sequenced in a study of blood T cell repertoires in COVID-19. Using immunoSEQ multiplex PCR, the repertoire was profiled, and TCRdb retains in-frame clones only, with some absent. The sample shows around 160,000 clones, roughly nine tenths of them seen only once. Sequencing input: peripheral blood. The origin of the receptors is a man aged 55 to 70 with active or convalescent COVID-19. Both conserved end residues are part of each CDR3. D genes are given only for firm matches. Size tells how often a clone was seen (once, few, many) or the class of an expanded clone, and some rows leave it out.

d_call j_call v_call clone_size cdr3_nt cdr3_aa
NA TRBJ2-2 TRBV12-3/TRBV12-4 NA TGTGCCAGCGACCAAAGGGGCACCGGGGAGCTGTTTTTT CASDQRGTGELFF
NA TRBJ2-2 TRBV5-4 NA TGTGCCAGCAGCTTGGCAGGGCGTGACACCGGGGAGCTGTTTTTT CASSLAGRDTGELFF
TRBD2 TRBJ2-2 TRBV7-9 NA TGTGCCAGCAGCCCGTACTCCGGGACTAGCGGGGTCGGGGAGCTGTTTTTT CASSPYSGTSGVGELFF
TRBD1 TRBJ1-5 TRBV6-1 NA TGTGCCAGCAGTGAATCCGGGACAGCTTATCAGCCCCAGCATTTT CASSESGTAYQPQHF
TRBD1 TRBJ1-4 TRBV19 NA TGTGCCAGCGCCGGGACAGATAATGAAAAACTGTTTTTT CASAGTDNEKLFF
NA TRBJ2-1 TRBV18 few TGTGCCAGCTCACCAGGGCAAGCCACCTACAATGAGCAGTTCTTC CASSPGQATYNEQFF
NA TRBJ2-1 TRBV2 NA TGTGCCAGCAGTCTCCCCGGTCTATACAATGAGCAGTTCTTC CASSLPGLYNEQFF
NA TRBJ2-1 TRBV28 NA TGTGCCAGCAGTTTGGGCAGAGCTGGGCAGTTCTTC CASSLGRAGQFF
TRBD1 TRBJ2-3 TRBV5-5 NA TGTGCCAGCAGCCTCGGACAGGGGGTAACAGATACGCAGTATTTT CASSLGQGVTDTQYF
NA TRBJ1-2 TRBV7-8 NA TGTGCCAGCAGCTTAGGGCTGTCGGGGGACTATGGCTACACCTTC CASSLGLSGDYGYTF
TRBD2 TRBJ2-1 TRBV6-5 NA TGTGCCAGCAGTTGGAATAGCGGGCTCTACAATGAGCAGTTCTTC CASSWNSGLYNEQFF
TRBD1 TRBJ1-2 TRBV6-5 NA TGTGCCAGCAGTTACTCGAGGGGGCAGGTCTCGGATGGCTACACCTTC CASSYSRGQVSDGYTF
TRBD1 TRBJ2-5 TRBV5-1 NA TGCGCCAGCAGAATGAAGGGGGCAGGGGGCGAGACCCAGTACTTC CASRMKGAGGETQYF
NA TRBJ2-1 TRBV3-1/TRBV3-2 NA TGTGCCAGCAGCCAAGAGGCAGGGGTGTACAATGAGCAGTTCTTC CASSQEAGVYNEQFF
NA TRBJ1-6 TRBV11-2 few TGTGCCAGCAGCTTATGGGCGCCACCCCTCCACTTT CASSLWAPPLHF
TRBD1 TRBJ1-2 TRBV12-5 once TGTGCTAGTGGTTTGGCTTTGAGGGGGCGCGAGGGCTACACCTTC CASGLALRGREGYTF
NA TRBJ1-1 TRBV3-1/TRBV3-2 once TGTGCCAGCAGCCAAGTCAGGCAGTTGAACACTGAAGCTTTCTTT CASSQVRQLNTEAFF
NA TRBJ2-3 TRBV7-2 NA TGTGCCAGCAGCTACCCTTTACACCGGGGACTTGCCCCGGATACGCAGTATTTT CASSYPLHRGLAPDTQYF
TRBD1 TRBJ2-7 TRBV6-5 few TGTGCCAGCAGTCCGGGACAGGATTTCTACGAGCAGTACTTC CASSPGQDFYEQYF
TRBD2 TRBJ2-1 TRBV15 NA TGTGCCACCAGATTAGCGGGGGTACTTGAGCAGTTCTTC CATRLAGVLEQFF
TRBD1 TRBJ2-4 TRBV2 NA TGTGCCAGCAGTGGGACAGGGGGCAGGGGCATTCAGTACTTC CASSGTGGRGIQYF
TRBD1 TRBJ2-7 TRBV9 NA TGTGCCAGCAGCCTTAGGACAGGGAGCTCCTACGAGCAGTACTTC CASSLRTGSSYEQYF
TRBD1 TRBJ1-2 TRBV5-4 NA TGTGCCAGCAGCTTTGGGAGACAGGGGGACGGCTACACCTTC CASSFGRQGDGYTF
NA TRBJ2-3 TRBV3-1/TRBV3-2 NA TGTGCCAGCAGCCGACAGGACTCCCCCACAGATACGCAGTATTTT CASSRQDSPTDTQYF
TRBD1 TRBJ2-3 TRBV10-3 NA TGTGCCATCAGCGATAGGACAGGGGGCACAGATACGCAGTATTTT CAISDRTGGTDTQYF
NA TRBJ1-5 TRBV7-2 NA TGTGCCAGCAGCTATGAGAGCAATCAGCCCCAGCATTTT CASSYESNQPQHF
NA TRBJ2-5 TRBV4-2 NA TGTGCCAGCAGCCAAGATGGTGGGAGTCCATGGGAGACCCAGTACTTC CASSQDGGSPWETQYF
TRBD2 TRBJ2-7 TRBV4-2 few TGTGCCAGCAGCCAGATTAGCGGGGGGGAATCGCACGAGCAGTACTTC CASSQISGGESHEQYF
NA TRBJ2-1 TRBV19 NA TGTGCCAGTACCATCCTCGGGGGGCCCCACAATGAGCAGTTCTTC CASTILGGPHNEQFF
TRBD1 TRBJ1-1 TRBV5-4 NA TGTGCCAGCAGCTTGGGGACAGGGGAGTACACTGAAGCTTTCTTT CASSLGTGEYTEAFF
TRBD2 TRBJ2-1 TRBV5-1 few TGCGCCAGCAGCTTGACTAGCGGGAGGGCCTCGGGAGAAGAGCAGTTCTTC CASSLTSGRASGEEQFF
TRBD2 TRBJ2-3 TRBV27 NA TGTGCCAGCAGTAAGCGGGACTCGCCCAGCGCAGATACGCAGTATTTT CASSKRDSPSADTQYF
NA TRBJ1-5 TRBV10-3 NA TGTGCCATCAGTGAGTCGCGGGGGGGCAGGCAGCCCCAGCATTTT CAISESRGGRQPQHF
TRBD2 TRBJ2-3 TRBV20-1 NA TGCAGTGCTAGTACTAGCGGGAGGGCCTCGAGGCAGTATTTT CSASTSGRASRQYF